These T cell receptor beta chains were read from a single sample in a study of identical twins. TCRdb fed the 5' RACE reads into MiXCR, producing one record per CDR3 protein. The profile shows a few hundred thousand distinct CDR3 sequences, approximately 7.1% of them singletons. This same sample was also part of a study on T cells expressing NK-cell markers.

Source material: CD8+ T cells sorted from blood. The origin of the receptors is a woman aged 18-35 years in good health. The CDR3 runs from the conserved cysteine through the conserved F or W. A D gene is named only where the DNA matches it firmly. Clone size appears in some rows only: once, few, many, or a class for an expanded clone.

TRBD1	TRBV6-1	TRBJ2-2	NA	TGTGCCAGCTCCCTAGGGGGCAGGGGGACCGGGGAGCTGTTTTTT	CASSLGGRGTGELFF
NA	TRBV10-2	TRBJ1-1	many	TGCGCCGTTCGGGAGGGGCCGATCACTGAAGCTTTCTTT	CAVREGPITEAFF
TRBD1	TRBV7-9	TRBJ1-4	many	TGTGCCAGCAGCTTACGGGGACAGGGCCAAGAAAAACTGTTTTTT	CASSLRGQGQEKLFF
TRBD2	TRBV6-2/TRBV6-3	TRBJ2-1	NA	TGTGCCAGCAGGTACGGGACTACCTACAATGACCAGTTCTTC	CASRYGTTYNDQFF
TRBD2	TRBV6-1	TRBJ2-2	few	TGTGCCAGCAGTGAGGGGACTAGCGACACCGGGGAGCTGTTTTTT	CASSEGTSDTGELFF
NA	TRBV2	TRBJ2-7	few	TGTGCCAGCTTAAGGCCGAACGGTCGGGAGCAGTACTTC	CASLRPNGREQYF
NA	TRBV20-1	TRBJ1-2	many	TGCAGTGCTAGAGCACCTAACTATGGCTACACCTTC	CSARAPNYGYTF
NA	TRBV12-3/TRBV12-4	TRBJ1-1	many	TGTGCCAGCAGTCCCGCCGGGAGGGACACTGAAGCTTTCTTT	CASSPAGRDTEAFF
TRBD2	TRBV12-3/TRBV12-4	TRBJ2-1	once	TGTGCCAGCAGTTCTGGGACTAGCGGGTCCTCCTCCTACAATGAGCAGTTCTTC	CASSSGTSGSSSYNEQFF
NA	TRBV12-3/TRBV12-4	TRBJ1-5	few	TGTGCCAGCAGTCCACACCCCCGCGCAGTACAGCCCCAGCATTTT	CASSPHPRAVQPQHF
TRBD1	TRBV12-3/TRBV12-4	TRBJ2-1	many	TGTGCCAGCAGTCCTTCCCCGGGACAGGGGCTGTTCTTC	CASSPSPGQGLFF
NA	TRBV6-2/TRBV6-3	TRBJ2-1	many	TGTGCCAGCAACTACCCCAATGAGCAGTTCTTC	CASNYPNEQFF
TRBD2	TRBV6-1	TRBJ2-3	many	TGTGCCAGCTTTAGCGGGATAACAGATACGCAGTATTTT	CASFSGITDTQYF
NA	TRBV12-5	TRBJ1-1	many	TGTGCTAGTGGTTTGGTACCCGAGTACGGGGACACTGAAGCTTTCTTT	CASGLVPEYGDTEAFF
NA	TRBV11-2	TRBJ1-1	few	TGTGCCAGCAGCTTAGGGGGGACCGATAAAGCTTTCTTT	CASSLGGTDKAFF
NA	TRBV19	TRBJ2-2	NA	TGTGCCAGTAGTAGGCTGCGAGAGGGCACCGGGGAGCTGTTTTTT	CASSRLREGTGELFF
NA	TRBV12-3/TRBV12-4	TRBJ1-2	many	TGTGCCAGCAGTTTAGCCCCAAACTATGGCTACACCTTC	CASSLAPNYGYTF
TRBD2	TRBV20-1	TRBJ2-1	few	TGCAGTGCTGAGGACAACCTAGCGGGAGAACCCTACAATGAGCAGTTCTTC	CSAEDNLAGEPYNEQFF
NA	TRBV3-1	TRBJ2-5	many	TGTGCCAGCAGCCTAAAGGAAGAGACCCAGTACTTC	CASSLKEETQYF
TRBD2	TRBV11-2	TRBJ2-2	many	TGTGCCAGCAGCATATCACCGGGACTAGCGGGAGGAACGAACACCGGGGAGCTGTTTTTT	CASSISPGLAGGTNTGELFF
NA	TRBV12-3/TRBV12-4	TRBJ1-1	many	TGTGCCAGCAGTTTTCGGCCAGGGGAAGCGAACACTGAAGCTTTCTTT	CASSFRPGEANTEAFF
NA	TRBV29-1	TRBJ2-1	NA	TGCAGCGTTTTAGCCGGGGGTTTTTACAATGAGCAGTTCTTC	CSVLAGGFYNEQFF
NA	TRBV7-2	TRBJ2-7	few	TGTGCCAGCAGCCCCTGGGACTTCCCAAGAGGCGAGCAGTACTTC	CASSPWDFPRGEQYF
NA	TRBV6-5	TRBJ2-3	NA	TGTGCCAGCAGTTACGAAGGGAATGGTGGTACGCAGTATTTT	CASSYEGNGGTQYF